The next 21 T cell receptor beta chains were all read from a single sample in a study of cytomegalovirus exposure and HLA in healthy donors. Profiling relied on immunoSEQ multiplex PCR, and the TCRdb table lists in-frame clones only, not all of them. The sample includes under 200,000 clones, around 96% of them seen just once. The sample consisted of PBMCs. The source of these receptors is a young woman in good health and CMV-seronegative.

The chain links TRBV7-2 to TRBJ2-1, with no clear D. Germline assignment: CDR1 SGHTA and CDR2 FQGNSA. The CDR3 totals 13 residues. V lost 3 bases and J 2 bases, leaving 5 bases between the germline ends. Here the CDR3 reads CASSLPAYNEQFF. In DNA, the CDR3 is TGTGCCAGCAGCTTGCCGGCCTACAATGAGCAGTTCTTC.

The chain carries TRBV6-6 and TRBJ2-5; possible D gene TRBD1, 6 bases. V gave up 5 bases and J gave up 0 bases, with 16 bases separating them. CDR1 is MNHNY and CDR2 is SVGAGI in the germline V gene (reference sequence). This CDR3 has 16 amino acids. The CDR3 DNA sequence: TGTGCCAGCAGTAAGACAGGTCTTCCTTACCAAGAGACCCAGTACTTC. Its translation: CASSKTGLPYQETQYF.

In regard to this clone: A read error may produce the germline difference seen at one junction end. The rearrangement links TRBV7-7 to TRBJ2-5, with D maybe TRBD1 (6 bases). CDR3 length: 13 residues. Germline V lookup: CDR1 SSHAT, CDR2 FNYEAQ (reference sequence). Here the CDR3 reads CASSLRQEETQYF. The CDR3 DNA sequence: TGTGCTAGCAGCTTACGACAGGAAGAGACCCAGTACTTC.

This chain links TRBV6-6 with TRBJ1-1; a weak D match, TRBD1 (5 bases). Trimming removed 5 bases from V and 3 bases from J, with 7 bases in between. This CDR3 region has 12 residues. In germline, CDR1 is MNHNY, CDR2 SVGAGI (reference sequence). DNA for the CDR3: TGTGCCAGCAGTCCGACAGACACTGAAGCTTTCTTT. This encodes CASSPTDTEAFF.

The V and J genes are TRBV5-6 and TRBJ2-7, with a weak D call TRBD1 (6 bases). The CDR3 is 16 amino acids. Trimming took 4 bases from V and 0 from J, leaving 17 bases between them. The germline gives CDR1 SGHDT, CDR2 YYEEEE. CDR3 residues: CASSHLQGRLSYEQYF. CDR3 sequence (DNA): TGTGCCAGCAGCCACCTACAGGGCCGCCTCTCCTACGAGCAGTACTTC.

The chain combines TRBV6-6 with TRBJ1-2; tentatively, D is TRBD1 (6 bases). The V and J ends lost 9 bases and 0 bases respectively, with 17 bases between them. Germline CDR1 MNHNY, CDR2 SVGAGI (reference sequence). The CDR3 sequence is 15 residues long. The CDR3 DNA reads TGTGCCAGTGACCCTCCGGACAGAGCTAACTATGGCTACACCTTC. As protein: CASDPPDRANYGYTF.

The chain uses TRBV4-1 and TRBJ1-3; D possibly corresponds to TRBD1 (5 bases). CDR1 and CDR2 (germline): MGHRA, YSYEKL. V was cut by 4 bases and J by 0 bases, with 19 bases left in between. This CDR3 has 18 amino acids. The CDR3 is CASSRDMISGPSGNTIYF. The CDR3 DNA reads TGCGCCAGCAGCCGTGATATGATTTCAGGGCCCTCTGGAAACACCATATATTTT.

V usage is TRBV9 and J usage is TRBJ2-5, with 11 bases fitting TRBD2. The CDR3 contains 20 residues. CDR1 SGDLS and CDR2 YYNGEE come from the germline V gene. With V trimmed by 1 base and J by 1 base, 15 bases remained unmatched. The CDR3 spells CASSVSAATTSGGVQETQYF. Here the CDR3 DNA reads TGTGCCAGCAGCGTATCGGCCGCCACTACTAGCGGGGGTGTCCAAGAGACCCAGTACTTC.

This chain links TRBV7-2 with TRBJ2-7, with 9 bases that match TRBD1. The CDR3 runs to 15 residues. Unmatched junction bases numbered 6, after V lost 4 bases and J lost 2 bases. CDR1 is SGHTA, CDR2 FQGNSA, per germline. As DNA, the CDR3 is TGTGCCAGCAGCTCCCTCGGACAGGGGACCTACGAGCAGTACTTC. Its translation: CASSSLGQGTYEQYF.

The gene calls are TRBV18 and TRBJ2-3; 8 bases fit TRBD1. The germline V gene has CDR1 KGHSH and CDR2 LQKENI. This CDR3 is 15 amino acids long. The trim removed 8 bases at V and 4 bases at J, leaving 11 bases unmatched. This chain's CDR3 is CASLPQGALADTQYF. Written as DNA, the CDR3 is TGTGCCAGCCTACCCCAGGGGGCTCTGGCAGATACGCAGTATTTT.

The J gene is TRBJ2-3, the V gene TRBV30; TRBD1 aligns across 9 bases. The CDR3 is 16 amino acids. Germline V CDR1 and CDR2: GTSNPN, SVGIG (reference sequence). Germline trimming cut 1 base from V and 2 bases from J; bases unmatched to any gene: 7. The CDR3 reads CAWSAGQGINTDTQYF. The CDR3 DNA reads TGTGCCTGGAGTGCGGGACAGGGAATTAACACAGATACGCAGTATTTT.

As DNA, the CDR3 is TGTGCCAGCAACCAGTACCGGGACAGCTACGAGCAGTACTTC. Protein product: CASNQYRDSYEQYF. The rearrangement uses TRBV6-5 and TRBJ2-7, with 7 bases matching TRBD1. The CDR3 spans 14 residues. J was trimmed by 3 bases and V by 7 bases; bases with no gene match: 9. The V gene's germline CDR1 is MNHEY and CDR2 SVGAGI.

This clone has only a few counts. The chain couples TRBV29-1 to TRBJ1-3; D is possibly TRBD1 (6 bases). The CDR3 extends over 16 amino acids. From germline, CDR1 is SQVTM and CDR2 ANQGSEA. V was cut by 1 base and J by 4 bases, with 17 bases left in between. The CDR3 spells CSVEGTLQGRGNTIYF. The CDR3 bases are TGCAGCGTTGAAGGAACCCTACAGGGTAGAGGAAACACCATATATTTT.

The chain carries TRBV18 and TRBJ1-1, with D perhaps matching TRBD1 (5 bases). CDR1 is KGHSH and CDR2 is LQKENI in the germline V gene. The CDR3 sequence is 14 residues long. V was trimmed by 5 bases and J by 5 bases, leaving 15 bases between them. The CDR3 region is CASSSFSQGTEAFF. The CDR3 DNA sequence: TGTGCCAGCTCATCCTTTTCCCAGGGAACTGAAGCTTTCTTT. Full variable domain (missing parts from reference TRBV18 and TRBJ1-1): NAGVMQNPRHLVRRRGQEARLRCSPMKGHSHVYWYRQLPEEGLKFMVYLQKENIIDESGMPKERFSAEFPKEGPSILRIQQVVRGDSAAYFCASSSFSQGTEAFFGQGTRLTVV.

The DNA of the CDR3 is TGTGCCAGCAGCCAAGATCTTGATTCACCCCTCCACTTT. Translating gives CASSQDLDSPLHF. The chain couples TRBV14 to TRBJ1-6; D uncertain. From germline, CDR1 is SGHDN and CDR2 FVKESK. The CDR3 consists of 13 residues. Trimming left V 0 bases short and J 8 bases short, with 5 bases between. Using reference TRBV14 and TRBJ1-6 for the parts outside the CDR3, the full variable domain is EAGVTQFPSHSVIEKGQTVTLRCDPISGHDNLYWYRRVMGKEIKFLLHFVKESKQDESGMPNNRFLAERTGGTYSTLKVQPAELEDSGVYFCASSQDLDSPLHFGNGTRLTVT.

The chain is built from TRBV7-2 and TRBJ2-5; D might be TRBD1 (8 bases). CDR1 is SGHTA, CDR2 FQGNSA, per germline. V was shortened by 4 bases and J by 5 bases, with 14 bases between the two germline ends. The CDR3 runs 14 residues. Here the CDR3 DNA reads TGTGCCAGCAGCTACAGGGGGGGGGCGGAGACCCAGTACTTC. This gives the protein CASSYRGGAETQYF.

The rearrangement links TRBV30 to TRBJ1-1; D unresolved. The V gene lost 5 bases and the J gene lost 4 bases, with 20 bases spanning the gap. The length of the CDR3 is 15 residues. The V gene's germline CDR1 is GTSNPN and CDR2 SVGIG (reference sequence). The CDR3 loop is CAWSLLAGVGTEAFF. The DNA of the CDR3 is TGTGCCTGGTCCCTACTAGCCGGGGTTGGCACTGAAGCTTTCTTT.

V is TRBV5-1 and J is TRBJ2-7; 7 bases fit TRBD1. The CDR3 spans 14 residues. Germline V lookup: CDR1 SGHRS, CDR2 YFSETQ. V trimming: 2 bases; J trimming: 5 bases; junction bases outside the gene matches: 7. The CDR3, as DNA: TGCGCCAGCAGCTTTTCGACAGGGTCCAACGAGCAGTACTTC. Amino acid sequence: CASSFSTGSNEQYF.

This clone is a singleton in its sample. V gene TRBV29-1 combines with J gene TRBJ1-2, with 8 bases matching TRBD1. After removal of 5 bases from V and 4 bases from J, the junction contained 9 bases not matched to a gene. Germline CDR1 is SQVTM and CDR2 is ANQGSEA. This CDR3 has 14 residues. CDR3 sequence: CSVLGTGSFYGYTF. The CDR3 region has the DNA TGCAGCGTTTTAGGGACAGGAAGCTTCTATGGCTACACCTTC.

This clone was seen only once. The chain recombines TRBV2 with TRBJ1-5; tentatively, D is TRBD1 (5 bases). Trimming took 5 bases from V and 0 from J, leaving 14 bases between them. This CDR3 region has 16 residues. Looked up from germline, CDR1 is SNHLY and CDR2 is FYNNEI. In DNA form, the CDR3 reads TGTGCCAGCAGTACTCCGACAGAGAATAGCAATCAGCCCCAGCATTTT. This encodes CASSTPTENSNQPQHF.

CDR3 coding DNA: TGCAGCGTTGAAGATCCGACTAGCGGGGCCACCTACGAGCAGTACTTC. Protein product: CSVEDPTSGATYEQYF. The chain recombines TRBV29-1 with TRBJ2-7; 11 nucleotides match TRBD2. The CDR3 has 16 amino acids. Germline CDR1 is SQVTM and CDR2 is ANQGSEA. After removal of 0 bases from V and 2 bases from J, the junction contained 6 bases not matched to a gene.